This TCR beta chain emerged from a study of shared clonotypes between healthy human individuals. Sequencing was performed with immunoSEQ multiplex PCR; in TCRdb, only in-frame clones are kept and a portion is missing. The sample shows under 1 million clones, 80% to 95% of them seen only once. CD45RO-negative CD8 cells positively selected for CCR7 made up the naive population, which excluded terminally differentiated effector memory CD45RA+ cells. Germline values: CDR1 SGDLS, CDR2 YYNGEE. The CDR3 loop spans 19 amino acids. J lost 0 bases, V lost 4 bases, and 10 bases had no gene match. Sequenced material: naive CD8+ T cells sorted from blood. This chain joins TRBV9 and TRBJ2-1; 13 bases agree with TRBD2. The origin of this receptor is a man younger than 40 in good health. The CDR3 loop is CASSTGLAGAWSSYNEQFF. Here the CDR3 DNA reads TGTGCCAGCAGCACCGGACTAGCGGGAGCCTGGAGCTCCTACAATGAGCAGTTCTTC. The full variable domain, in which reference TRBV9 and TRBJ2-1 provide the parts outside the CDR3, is DSGVTQTPKHLITATGQRVTLRCSPRSGDLSVYWYQQSLDQGLQFLIQYYNGEERAKGNILERFSAQQFPDLHSELNLSSLELGDSALYFCASSTGLAGAWSSYNEQFFGPGTRLTVL.